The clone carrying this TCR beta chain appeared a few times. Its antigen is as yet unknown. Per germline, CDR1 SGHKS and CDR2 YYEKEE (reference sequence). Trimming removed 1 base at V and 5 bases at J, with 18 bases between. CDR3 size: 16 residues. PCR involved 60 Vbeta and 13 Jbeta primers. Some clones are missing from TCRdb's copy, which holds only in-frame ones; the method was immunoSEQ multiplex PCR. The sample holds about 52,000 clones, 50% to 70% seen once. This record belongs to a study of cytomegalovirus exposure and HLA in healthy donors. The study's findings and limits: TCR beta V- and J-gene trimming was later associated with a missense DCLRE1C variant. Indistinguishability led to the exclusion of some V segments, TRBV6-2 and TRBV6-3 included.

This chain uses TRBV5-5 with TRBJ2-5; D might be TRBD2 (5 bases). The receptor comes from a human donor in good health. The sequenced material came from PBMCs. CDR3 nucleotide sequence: TGTGCCAGCAGCTTGCACGGACCCGAACCGGGGGAGACCCAGTACTTC. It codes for CASSLHGPEPGETQYF. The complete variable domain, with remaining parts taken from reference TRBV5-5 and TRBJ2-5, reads DAGVTQSPTHLIKTRGQQVTLRCSPISGHKSVSWYQQVLGQGPQFIFQYYEKEERGRGNFPDRFSARQFPNYSSELNVNALLLGDSALYLCASSLHGPEPGETQYFGPGTRLLVL.